This T cell receptor beta chain is drawn from a study of shared clonotypes between healthy human individuals. Study at large: The composition of the donors was a couple of women and three men aged 18 to 49. The study used three CD4 naive, three CD4 memory, two CD8 naive and one CD8 memory plate per donor. Study conclusions and caveats: Memory subsets generally showed lower estimated richness than naive subsets.

Terminally differentiated effector memory CD45RA+ cells were excluded from the naive CD8 cells, which were CD45RO-negative and positively selected for CCR7. All donors were Caucasian adults living in Nashville, Tennessee. Comment on this clone: Its antigen is unknown.

V lost 5 bases, J lost 3 bases, and 11 bases lay in between. Germline V CDR1 and CDR2: SGHRS, YFSETQ. CDR3 length: 13 amino acids. Clones were read by immunoSEQ multiplex PCR, and TCRdb kept only the in-frame ones, dropping some. This repertoire shows about 800,000 clones, just over 95% found once; its top ten account for around 0.21%. The chain carries TRBV5-1 and TRBJ1-1, with D tentatively TRBD1 (5 bases). The source material was naive CD8+ T cells sorted from blood. This clonotype was sampled from a man younger than 45 in good health. CDR3 coding DNA: TGCGCCAGCAGGGACCTGGGGGACACTGAAGCTTTCTTT. This gives the protein CASRDLGDTEAFF.